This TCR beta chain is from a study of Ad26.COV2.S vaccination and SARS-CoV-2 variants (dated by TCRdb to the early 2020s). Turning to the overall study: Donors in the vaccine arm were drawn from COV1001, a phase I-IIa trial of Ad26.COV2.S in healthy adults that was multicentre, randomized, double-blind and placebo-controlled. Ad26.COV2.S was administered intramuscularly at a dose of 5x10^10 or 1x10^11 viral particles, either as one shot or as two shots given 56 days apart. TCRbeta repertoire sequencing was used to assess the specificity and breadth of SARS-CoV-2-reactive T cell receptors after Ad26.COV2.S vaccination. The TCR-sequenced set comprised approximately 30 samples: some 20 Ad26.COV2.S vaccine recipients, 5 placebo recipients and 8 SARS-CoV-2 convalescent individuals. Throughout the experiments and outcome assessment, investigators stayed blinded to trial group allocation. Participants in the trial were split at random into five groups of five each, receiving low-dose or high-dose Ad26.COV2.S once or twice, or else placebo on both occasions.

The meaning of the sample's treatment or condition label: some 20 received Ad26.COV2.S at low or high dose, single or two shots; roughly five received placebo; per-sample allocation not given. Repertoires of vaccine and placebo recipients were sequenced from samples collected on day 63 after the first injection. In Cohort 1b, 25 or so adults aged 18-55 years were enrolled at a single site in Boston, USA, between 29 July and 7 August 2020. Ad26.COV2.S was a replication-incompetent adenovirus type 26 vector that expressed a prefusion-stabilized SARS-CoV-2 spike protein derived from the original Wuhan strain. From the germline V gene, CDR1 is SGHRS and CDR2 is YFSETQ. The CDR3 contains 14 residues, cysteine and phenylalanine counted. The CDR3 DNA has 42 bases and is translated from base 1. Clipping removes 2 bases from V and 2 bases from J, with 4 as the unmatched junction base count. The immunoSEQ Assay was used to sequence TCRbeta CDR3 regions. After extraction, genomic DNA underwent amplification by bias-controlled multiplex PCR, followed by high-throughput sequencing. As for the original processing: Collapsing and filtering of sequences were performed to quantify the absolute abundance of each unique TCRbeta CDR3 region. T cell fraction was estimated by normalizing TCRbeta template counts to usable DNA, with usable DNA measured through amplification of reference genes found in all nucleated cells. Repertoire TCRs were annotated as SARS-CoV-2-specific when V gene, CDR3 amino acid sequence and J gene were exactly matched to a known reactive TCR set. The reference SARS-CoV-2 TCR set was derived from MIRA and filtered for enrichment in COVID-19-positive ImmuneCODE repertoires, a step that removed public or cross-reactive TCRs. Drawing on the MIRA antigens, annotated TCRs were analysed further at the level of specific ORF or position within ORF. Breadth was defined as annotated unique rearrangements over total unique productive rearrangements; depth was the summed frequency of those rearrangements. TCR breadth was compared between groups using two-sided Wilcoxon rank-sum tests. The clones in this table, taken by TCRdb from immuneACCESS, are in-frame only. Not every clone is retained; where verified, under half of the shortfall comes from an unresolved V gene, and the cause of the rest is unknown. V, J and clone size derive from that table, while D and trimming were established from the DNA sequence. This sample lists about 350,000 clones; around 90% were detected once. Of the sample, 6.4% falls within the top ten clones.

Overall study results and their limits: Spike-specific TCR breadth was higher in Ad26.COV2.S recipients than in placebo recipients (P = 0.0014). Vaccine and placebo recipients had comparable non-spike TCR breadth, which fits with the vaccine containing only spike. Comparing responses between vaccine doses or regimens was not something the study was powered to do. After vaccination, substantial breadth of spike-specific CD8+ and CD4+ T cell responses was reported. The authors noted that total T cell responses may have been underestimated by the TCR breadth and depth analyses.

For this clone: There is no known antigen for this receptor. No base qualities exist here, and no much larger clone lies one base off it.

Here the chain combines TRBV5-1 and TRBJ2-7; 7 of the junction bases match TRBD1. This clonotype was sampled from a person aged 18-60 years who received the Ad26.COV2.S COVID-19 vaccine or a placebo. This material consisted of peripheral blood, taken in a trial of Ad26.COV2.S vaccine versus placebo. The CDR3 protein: CASSLGTVTYEQYF. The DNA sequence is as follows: TGCGCCAGCAGCTTAGGGACAGTTACCTACGAGCAGTACTTC.